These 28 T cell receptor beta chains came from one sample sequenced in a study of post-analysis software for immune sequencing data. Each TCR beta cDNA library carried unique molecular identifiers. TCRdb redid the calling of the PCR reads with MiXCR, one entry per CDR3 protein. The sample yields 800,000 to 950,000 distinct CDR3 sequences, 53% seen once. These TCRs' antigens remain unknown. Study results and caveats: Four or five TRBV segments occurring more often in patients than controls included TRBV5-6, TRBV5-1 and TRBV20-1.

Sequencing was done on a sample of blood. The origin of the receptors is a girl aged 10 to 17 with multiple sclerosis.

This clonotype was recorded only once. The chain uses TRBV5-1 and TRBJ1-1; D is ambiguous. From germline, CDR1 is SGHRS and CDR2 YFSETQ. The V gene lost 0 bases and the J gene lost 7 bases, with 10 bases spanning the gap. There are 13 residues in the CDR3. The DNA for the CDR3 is TGCGCCAGCAGCTTGGAATTTCCCGGTGAAGCTTTCTTT. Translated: CASSLEFPGEAFF.

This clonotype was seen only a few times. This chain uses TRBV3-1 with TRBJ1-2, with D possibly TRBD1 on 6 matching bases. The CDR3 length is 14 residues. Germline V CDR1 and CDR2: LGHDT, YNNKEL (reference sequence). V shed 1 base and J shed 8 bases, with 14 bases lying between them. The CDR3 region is CASSQVLGAWGYTF. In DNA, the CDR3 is TGTGCCAGCAGCCAAGTCTTGGGGGCATGGGGCTACACCTTC.

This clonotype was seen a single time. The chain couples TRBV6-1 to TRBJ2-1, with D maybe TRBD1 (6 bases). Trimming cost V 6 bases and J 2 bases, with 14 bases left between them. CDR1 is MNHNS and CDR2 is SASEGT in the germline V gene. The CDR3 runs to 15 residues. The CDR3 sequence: CASRVGAGAYNEQFF. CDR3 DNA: TGTGCCAGCAGAGTCGGGGCAGGGGCCTACAATGAGCAGTTCTTC.

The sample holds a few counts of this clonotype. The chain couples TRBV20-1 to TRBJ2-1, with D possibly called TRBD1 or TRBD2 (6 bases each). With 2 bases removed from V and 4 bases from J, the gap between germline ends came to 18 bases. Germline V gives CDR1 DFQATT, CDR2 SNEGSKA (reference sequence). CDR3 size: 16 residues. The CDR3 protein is CSARSPRGVGYNEQFF. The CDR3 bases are TGCAGTGCTAGATCCCCTAGGGGGGTAGGATACAATGAGCAGTTCTTC.

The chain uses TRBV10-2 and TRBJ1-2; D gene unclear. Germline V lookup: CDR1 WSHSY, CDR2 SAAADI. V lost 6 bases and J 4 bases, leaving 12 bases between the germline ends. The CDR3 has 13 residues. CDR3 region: CASSGLLSYGYTF. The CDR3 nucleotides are TGCGCCAGCAGCGGGCTTTTGAGCTATGGCTACACCTTC.

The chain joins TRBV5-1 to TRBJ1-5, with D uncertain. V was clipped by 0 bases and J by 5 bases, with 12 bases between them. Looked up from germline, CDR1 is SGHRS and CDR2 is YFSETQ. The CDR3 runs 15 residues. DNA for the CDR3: TGCGCCAGCAGCTTGGCTCTTGCGAGGGATCAGCCCCAGCATTTT. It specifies CASSLALARDQPQHF. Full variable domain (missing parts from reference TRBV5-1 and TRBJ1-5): KAGVTQTPRYLIKTRGQQVTLSCSPISGHRSVSWYQQTPGQGLQFLFEYFSETQRNKGNFPGRFSGRQFSNSRSEMNVSTLELGDSALYLCASSLALARDQPQHFGDGTRLSIL.

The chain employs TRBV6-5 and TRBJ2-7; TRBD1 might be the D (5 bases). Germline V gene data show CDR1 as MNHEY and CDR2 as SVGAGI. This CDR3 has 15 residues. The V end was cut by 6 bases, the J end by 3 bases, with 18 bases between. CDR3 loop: CASRAAGRASYEQYF. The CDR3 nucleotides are TGTGCCAGCAGGGCAGCCGGCAGGGCGAGCTACGAGCAGTACTTC.

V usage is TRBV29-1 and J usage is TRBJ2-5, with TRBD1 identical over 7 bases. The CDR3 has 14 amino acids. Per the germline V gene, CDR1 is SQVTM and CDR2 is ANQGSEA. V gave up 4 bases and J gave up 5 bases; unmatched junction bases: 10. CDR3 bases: TGCAGCGTTGTAACAGGGGTCGCTCTGGAGACCCAGTACTTC. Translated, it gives CSVVTGVALETQYF. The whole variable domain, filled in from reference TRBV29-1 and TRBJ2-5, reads SAVISQKPSRDICQRGTSLTIQCQVDSQVTMMFWYRQQPGQSLTLIATANQGSEATYESGFVIDKFPISRPNLTFSTLTVSNMSPEDSSIYLCSVVTGVALETQYFGPGTRLLVL.

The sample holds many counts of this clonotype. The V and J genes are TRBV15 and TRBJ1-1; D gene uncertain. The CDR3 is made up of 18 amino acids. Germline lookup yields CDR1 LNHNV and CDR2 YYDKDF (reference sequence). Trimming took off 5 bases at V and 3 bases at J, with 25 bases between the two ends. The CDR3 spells CATSSPAVEGLIYTEAFF. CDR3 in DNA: TGTGCCACCAGCTCCCCCGCCGTGGAAGGACTCATCTACACTGAAGCTTTCTTT.

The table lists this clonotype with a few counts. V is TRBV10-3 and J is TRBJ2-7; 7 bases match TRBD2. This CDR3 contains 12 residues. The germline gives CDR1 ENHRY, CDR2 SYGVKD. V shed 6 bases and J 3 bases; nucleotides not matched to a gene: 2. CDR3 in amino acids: CAISGDYYEQYF. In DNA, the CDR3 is TGTGCCATCAGCGGGGACTACTACGAGCAGTACTTC.

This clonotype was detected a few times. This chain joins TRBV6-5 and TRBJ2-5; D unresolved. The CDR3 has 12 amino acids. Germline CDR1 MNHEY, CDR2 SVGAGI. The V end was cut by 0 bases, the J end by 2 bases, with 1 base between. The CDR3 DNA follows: TGTGCCAGCAGTTACTCTCAAGAGACCCAGTACTTC. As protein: CASSYSQETQYF.

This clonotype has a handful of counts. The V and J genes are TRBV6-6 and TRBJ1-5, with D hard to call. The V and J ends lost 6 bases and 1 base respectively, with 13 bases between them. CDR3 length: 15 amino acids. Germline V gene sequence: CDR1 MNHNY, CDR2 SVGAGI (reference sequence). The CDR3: CASSKDGISNQPQHF. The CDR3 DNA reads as TGTGCCAGCAGCAAGGACGGGATAAGCAATCAGCCCCAGCATTTT.

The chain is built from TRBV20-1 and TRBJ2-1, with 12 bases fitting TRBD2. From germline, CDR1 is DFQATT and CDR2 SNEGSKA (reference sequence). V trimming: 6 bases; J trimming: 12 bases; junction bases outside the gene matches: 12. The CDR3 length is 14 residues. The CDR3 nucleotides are TGCAGTGCGAGACTAGCGGGAGAGGGCCTGCCGCAGTTCTTC. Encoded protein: CSARLAGEGLPQFF.

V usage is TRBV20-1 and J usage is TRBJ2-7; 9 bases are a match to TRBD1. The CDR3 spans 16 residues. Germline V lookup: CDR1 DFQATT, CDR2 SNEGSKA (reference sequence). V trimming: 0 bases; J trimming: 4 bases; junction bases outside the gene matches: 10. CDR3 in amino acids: CSAREGQGVRWYEQYF. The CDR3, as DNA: TGCAGTGCTAGAGAGGGACAGGGCGTTAGGTGGTACGAGCAGTACTTC.

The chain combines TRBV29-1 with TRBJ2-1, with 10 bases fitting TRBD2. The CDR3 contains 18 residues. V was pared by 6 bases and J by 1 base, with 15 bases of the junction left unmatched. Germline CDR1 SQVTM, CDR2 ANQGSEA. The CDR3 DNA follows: TGCAGCGTGGCTCGAGCGGGAGGGATAACACCTTCCTACAATGAGCAGTTCTTC. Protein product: CSVARAGGITPSYNEQFF.

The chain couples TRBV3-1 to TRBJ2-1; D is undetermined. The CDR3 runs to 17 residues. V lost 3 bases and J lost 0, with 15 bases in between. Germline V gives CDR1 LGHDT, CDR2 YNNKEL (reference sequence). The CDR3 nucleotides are TGTGCCAGCAGCCAGGATTCGAGCCGGACCTCCTACAATGAGCAGTTCTTC. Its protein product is CASSQDSSRTSYNEQFF.

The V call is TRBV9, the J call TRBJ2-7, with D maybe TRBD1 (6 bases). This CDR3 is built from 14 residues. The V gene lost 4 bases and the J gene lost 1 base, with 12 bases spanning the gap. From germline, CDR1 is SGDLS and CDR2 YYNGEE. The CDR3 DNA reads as TGTGCCAGCAGCAAGAAGACAGGTTCCTACGAGCAGTACTTC. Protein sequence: CASSKKTGSYEQYF.

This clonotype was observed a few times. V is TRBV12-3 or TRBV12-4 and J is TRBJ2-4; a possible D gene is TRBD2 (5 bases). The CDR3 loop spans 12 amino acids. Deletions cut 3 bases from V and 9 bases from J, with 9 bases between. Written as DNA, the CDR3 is TGTGCCAGCAGTTTTTGGGAGAGCATTCAGTACTTC. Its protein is CASSFWESIQYF.

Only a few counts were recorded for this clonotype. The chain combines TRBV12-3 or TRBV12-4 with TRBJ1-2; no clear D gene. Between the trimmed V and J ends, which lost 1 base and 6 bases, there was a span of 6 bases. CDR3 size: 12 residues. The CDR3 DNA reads TGTGCCAGCAGTTTAGTGAGGCATGGCTACACCTTC. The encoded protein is CASSLVRHGYTF.

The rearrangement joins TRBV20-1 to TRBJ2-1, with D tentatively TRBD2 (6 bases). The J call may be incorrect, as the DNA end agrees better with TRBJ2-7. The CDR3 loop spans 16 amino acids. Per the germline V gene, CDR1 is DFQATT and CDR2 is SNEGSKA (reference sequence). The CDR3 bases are TGCAGTGCTAGTGTTATGGGGGGAAATAGCTACAATGAGCAGTACTTC. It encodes CSASVMGGNSYNEQYF.

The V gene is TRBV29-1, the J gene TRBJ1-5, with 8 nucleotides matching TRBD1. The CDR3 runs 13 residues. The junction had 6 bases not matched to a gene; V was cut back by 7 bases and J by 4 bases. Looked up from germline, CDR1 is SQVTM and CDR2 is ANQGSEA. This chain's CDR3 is CSAGQGQNQPQHF. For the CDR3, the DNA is TGCAGCGCTGGACAGGGCCAAAATCAGCCCCAGCATTTT.

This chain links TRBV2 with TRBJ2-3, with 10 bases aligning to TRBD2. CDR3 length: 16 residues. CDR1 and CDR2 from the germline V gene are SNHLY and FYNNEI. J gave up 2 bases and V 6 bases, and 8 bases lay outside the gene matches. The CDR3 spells CASRTLAGAVTDTQYF. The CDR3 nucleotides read TGTGCCAGCAGGACTCTAGCGGGAGCAGTCACAGATACGCAGTATTTT.

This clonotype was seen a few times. CDR3 sequence: CASSQDRGLYYGYTF. DNA for the CDR3: TGCGCCAGCAGCCAAGATAGGGGACTTTACTATGGCTACACCTTC. The rearrangement joins TRBV4-1 to TRBJ1-2; weak D call: TRBD1 (5 bases). CDR1 and CDR2 from the germline V gene are MGHRA and YSYEKL. The V and J ends lost 0 bases and 3 bases respectively, with 11 bases between them. CDR3 size: 15 residues.

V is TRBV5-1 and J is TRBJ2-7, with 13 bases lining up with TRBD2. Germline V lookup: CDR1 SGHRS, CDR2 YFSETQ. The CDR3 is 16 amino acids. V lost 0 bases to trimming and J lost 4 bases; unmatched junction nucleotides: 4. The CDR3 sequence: CASSLAGLAGRYEQYF. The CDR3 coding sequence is TGCGCCAGCAGCTTGGCGGGACTAGCGGGGAGATACGAGCAGTACTTC.

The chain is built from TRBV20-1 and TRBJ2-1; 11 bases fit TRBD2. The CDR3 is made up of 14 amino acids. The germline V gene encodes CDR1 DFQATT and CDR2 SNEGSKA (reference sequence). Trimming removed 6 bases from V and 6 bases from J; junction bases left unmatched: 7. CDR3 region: CSAPVAGGSNEQFF. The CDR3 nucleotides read TGCAGTGCCCCAGTAGCGGGAGGGAGCAATGAGCAGTTCTTC.

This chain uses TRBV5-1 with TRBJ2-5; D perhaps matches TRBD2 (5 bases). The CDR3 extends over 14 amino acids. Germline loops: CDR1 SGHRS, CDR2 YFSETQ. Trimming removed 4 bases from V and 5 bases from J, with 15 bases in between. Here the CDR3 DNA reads TGCGCCAGCAGCCCCGAGGGCAGGAAGGAGACCCAGTACTTC. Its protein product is CASSPEGRKETQYF.

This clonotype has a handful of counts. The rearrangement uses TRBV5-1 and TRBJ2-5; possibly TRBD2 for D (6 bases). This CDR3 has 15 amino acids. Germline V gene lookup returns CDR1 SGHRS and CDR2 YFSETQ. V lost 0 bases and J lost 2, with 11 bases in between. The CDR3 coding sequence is TGCGCCAGCAGCTTGGTGGCTAGCGATCAAGAGACCCAGTACTTC. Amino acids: CASSLVASDQETQYF. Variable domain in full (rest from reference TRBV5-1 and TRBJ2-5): KAGVTQTPRYLIKTRGQQVTLSCSPISGHRSVSWYQQTPGQGLQFLFEYFSETQRNKGNFPGRFSGRQFSNSRSEMNVSTLELGDSALYLCASSLVASDQETQYFGPGTRLLVL.

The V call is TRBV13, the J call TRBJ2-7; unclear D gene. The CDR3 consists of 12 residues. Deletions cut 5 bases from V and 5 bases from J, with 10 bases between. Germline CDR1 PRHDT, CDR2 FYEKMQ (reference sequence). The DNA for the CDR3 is TGTGCCAGCAGCCTCAGTCCGAACGAGCAGTACTTC. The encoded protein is CASSLSPNEQYF.